This TCR beta chain was sequenced in a study of T cells after yellow fever vaccination. CDR3 length: 11 amino acids. In germline, CDR1 is MNHNY, CDR2 SVGAGI (reference sequence). Between the trimmed V and J ends, which lost 10 bases and 13 bases, there was a span of 19 bases. TCR cDNA was made by 5'RACE template switching, adding a universal primer site and UMIs. Each CDR3 protein is one row after TCRdb ran MiXCR on the 5' RACE reads. The table lists 300,000 to 400,000 distinct CDR3 sequences, around an eighth of them singletons, with about 3% in the top ten. In regard to this clonotype: Its target is unknown.

General observations from the study: The presence of abundant clonotypes contaminating from the bulk population was possible in FACS-sorted repertoires. The booster saw the reappearance of most primary-vaccination clones (roughly 97% CD4, about 85% CD8). It was a small share of clonotypes that appeared in both CD4 and CD8 compartments.

This receptor was identified in a man between 18 and 35 years old who received the YFV17D yellow fever vaccine. This material consisted of CD4+ T cells sorted from PBMCs, taken 15 days after the yellow fever booster vaccination. This sequence joins TRBV6-6 and TRBJ2-5; weak D call: TRBD2 (5 bases). The DNA for the CDR3 is TGTGCCACCAGCTCGAGGGATACACCGTACTTC. Translated: CATSSRDTPYF.